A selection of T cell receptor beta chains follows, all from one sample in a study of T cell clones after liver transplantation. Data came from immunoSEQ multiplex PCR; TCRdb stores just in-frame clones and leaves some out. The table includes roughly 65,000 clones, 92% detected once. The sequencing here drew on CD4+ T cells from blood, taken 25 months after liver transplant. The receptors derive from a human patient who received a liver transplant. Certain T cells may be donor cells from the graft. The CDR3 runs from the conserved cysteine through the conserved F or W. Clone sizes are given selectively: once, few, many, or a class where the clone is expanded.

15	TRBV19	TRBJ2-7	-	CASSMREGRIYEQYF
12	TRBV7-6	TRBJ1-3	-	CASSSDRRTIYF
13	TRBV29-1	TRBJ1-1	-	CSVAGTPNTEAFF
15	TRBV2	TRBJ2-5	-	CASSEQLALQETQYF
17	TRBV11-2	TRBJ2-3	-	CASSPVGGGRPGDTQYF
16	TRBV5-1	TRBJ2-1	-	CASRWDGRGGYNEQFF
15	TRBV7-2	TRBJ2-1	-	CASSLTSGVNNEQFF
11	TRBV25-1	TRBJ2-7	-	CASSEYYEQYF
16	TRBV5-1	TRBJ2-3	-	CASSLGLAGFTDTQYF
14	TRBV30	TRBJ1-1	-	CAWSQGRGNTEAFF
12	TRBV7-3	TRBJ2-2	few	CASSRLTGELFF
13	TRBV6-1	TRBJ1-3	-	CASSERVGNTIYF
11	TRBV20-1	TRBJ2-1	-	CSASSYNEQFF
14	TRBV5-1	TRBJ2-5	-	CASSLVPGQETQYF
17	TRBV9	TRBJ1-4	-	CASSLGEDRETNEKLFF
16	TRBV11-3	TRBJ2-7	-	CASSLALAGSSYEQYF
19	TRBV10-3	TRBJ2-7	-	CAISEVSAAQQSKRYEQYF
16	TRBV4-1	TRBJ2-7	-	CASSRTQREASYEQYF
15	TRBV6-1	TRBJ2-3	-	CASRATGGLTDTQYF
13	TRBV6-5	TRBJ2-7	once	CASSYTGQADLYF
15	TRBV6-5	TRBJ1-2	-	CASSYFSGAGYGYTF
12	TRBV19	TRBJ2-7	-	CASSRFPYEQYF
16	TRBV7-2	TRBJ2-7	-	CASSLRGGTSSSEQYF
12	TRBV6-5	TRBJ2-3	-	CASGPGLDTQYF
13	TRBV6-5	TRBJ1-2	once	CASSYSRLYGYTF
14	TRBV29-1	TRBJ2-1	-	CSVSRAGGAREQFF
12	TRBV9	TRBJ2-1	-	CASSPEYNEQFF
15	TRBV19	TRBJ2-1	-	CASSILGKVWSEQFF
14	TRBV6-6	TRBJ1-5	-	CASSQGMGNQPQHF
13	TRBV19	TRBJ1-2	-	CASGTGPNYGYTF
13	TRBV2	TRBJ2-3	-	CASKVAHTDTQYF
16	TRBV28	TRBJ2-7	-	CASSRGLAGVSGEQYF
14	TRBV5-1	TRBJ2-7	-	CASSVTGVGVEQYF
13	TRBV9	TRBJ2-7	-	CASSVRLQDEQYF
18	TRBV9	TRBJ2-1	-	CASSSQTGTASSYNEQFF
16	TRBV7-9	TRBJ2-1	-	CASSPRGAGGPGEQFF
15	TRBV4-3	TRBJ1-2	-	CASSHAGTERNGYTF
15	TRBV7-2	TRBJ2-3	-	CASSSRQGGTDTQYF
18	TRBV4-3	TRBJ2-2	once	CASSQGGSQLAGAGELFF
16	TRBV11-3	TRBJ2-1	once	CASARGGPSGRDEQFF
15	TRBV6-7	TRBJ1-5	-	CASSARVKRNQPQHF
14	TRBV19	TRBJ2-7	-	CASSMALSDYEQYF
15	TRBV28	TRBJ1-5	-	CATGAGGQIYQPQHF
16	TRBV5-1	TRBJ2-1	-	CASWHGTGITYNEQFF
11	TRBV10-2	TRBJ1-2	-	CASSGLYGYTF
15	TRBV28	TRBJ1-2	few	CASSPDLPRAVGYTF
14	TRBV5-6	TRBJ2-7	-	CASSMVGRRNEQYF
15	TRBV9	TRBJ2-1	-	CASSVVGRADNEQFF